This entry concerns a single TCR beta chain. Its antigen is currently unknown. The data were obtained in a study of post-analysis software for immune sequencing data. About the study: In terms of disease course, relapsing-remitting, secondary progressive and progressive-relapsing multiple sclerosis were included. Notes on the study in general: Patients had higher frequencies than controls of roughly 5 TRBV segments, including TRBV5-6, TRBV5-1 and TRBV20-1. F measure clustering grouped samples strongly by preparation batch.

Germline assignment: CDR1 LGHDT and CDR2 YNNKEL (reference sequence). Unmatched junction bases numbered 5, after V lost 1 base and J lost 5 bases. This CDR3 region has 16 residues. Incorporated into the TCR beta cDNA libraries were unique molecular identifiers, which served to reduce PCR and sequencing biases. TCRdb fed the PCR reads into MiXCR, producing one record per CDR3 protein. The sample contains some 690,000 distinct CDR3 sequences, over 45% of which appear only once. The clonotype comes from a girl aged 2 to 10 with multiple sclerosis. Material: blood. The chain combines TRBV3-1 with TRBJ2-1, with TRBD2 matching 10 bases. CDR3 protein: CASSQGSGGVNNEQFF. The CDR3 DNA reads as TGTGCCAGCAGCCAAGGAAGCGGGGGGGTCAACAATGAGCAGTTCTTC.